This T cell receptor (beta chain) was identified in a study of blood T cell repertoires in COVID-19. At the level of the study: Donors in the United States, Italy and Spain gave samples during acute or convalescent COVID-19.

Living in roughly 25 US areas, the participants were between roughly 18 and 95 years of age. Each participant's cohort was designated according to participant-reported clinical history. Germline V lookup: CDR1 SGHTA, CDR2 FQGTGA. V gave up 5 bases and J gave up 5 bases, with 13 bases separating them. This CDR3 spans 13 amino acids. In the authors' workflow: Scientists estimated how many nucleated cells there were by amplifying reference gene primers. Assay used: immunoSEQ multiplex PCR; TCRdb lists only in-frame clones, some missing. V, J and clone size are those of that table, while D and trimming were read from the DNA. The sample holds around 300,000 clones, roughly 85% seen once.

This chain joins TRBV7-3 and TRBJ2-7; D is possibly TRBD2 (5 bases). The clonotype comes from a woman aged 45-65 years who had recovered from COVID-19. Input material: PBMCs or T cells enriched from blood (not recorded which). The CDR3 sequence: CASSPGVVDEQYF. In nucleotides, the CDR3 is TGTGCCAGCAGCCCCGGGGTGGTAGACGAGCAGTACTTC.